Following are 27 T cell receptor beta chains from one sample sequenced in a study of T-cell reconstitution after alpha-beta-depleted transplantation in children. Preparation of the TCRbeta library used unique molecular identifiers. TCRdb re-derived calls from the PCR reads in MiXCR, one entry per CDR3 protein. The sample lists 750,000 to 950,000 distinct CDR3 sequences; approximately 15% were seen once. The source was PBMCs, mostly from graft donor cells, collected 360 days after TCRalphabeta/CD19-depleted stem cell transplant. The receptors originated from a male patient under 18 who had a stem cell transplant for acute lymphoblastic leukemia, so the T cells may come from the graft donor.

This clonotype was detected only a few times. The chain is built from TRBV5-1 and TRBJ1-2, with D perhaps matching TRBD1 (5 bases). The CDR3 runs 15 residues. CDR1 and CDR2 (germline): SGHRS, YFSETQ. The ends were cut back, 4 bases at V and 4 bases at J, with 17 bases in the middle. DNA for the CDR3: TGCGCCAGCAGCGTTTCCGGGACCCGGTCCTATGGCTACACCTTC. Translating it yields CASSVSGTRSYGYTF.

The V gene is TRBV5-1, the J gene TRBJ2-7, with 8 positions matching TRBD2. Trimming removed 1 base from V and 5 bases from J; junction bases left unmatched: 14. CDR3 size: 17 residues. Germline lookup yields CDR1 SGHRS and CDR2 YFSETQ. The CDR3, as DNA: TGCGCCAGCAGCTTGATCGGCGGGACTAGGGGGGGCCACGAGCAGTACTTC. It encodes CASSLIGGTRGGHEQYF.

The table lists this clonotype with a few counts. V usage is TRBV6-5 and J usage is TRBJ1-1; 11 bases are a match to TRBD1. The CDR3 covers 12 residues. Per germline, CDR1 MNHEY and CDR2 SVGAGI. V lost 6 bases and J lost 10; bases outside the gene matches: 4. The CDR3 bases are TGTGCCAGCAGGGACAGGGGGCGCGGAGCTTTCTTT. This sequence encodes CASRDRGRGAFF.

This clonotype appeared a few times. The CDR3 DNA is TGCAGCGGATTAGCCCTAGATACGCAGTATTTT. This gives the protein CSGLALDTQYF. This sequence joins TRBV29-1 and TRBJ2-3; D remains ambiguous. Germline V CDR1 and CDR2: SQVTM, ANQGSEA. With 7 bases removed from V and 5 bases from J, the gap between germline ends came to 10 bases. This CDR3 has 11 residues.

The rearrangement uses TRBV5-1 and TRBJ2-5, with 10 bases fitting TRBD2. Trimming took 2 bases from V and 4 from J; bases not matched to a gene: 11. From germline, CDR1 is SGHRS and CDR2 YFSETQ. The CDR3 has 17 amino acids. The CDR3 loop reads CASSFVIAGGSGETQYF. CDR3 nucleotide sequence: TGCGCCAGCAGCTTCGTAATAGCGGGAGGAAGTGGAGAGACCCAGTACTTC.

This clonotype was observed a few times. V gene TRBV20-1 combines with J gene TRBJ2-7; 9 nucleotides agree with TRBD2. J gave up 12 bases and V 1 base, and 16 bases lay outside the gene matches. The length of the CDR3 is 15 residues. Germline CDR1 reads DFQATT; CDR2 reads SNEGSKA (reference sequence). CDR3 in DNA: TGCAGTGCTAGAGGTCCAGCGGGAGGCCCCCGCGATCGGTACTTC. It specifies CSARGPAGGPRDRYF.

This clonotype was seen repeatedly, ten times or more. V usage is TRBV12-3 or TRBV12-4 and J usage is TRBJ2-3, with D possibly matching TRBD1 (6 bases). V was clipped by 4 bases and J by 0 bases, with 11 bases between them. This CDR3 contains 15 residues. CDR3 residues: CASSYPGESTDTQYF. The CDR3, as DNA: TGTGCCAGCAGTTATCCAGGGGAGAGCACAGATACGCAGTATTTT.

This sequence joins TRBV12-3 or TRBV12-4 and TRBJ1-1, with D perhaps matching TRBD1 (6 bases). The CDR3 has 13 amino acids. V was shortened by 4 bases and J by 3 bases, with 9 bases between the two germline ends. CDR3 DNA: TGTGCCAGCAGTTGGGGGGGGCACACTGAAGCTTTCTTT. Translated: CASSWGGHTEAFF.

The chain employs TRBV18 and TRBJ2-2, with D tentatively TRBD2 (6 bases). This CDR3 is built from 16 residues. Between the trimmed V and J ends, which lost 1 base and 0 bases, there was a span of 9 bases. The V gene's germline CDR1 is KGHSH and CDR2 LQKENI. CDR3 sequence: CASSPRTGANTGELFF. CDR3 nucleotides: TGTGCCAGCTCACCACGGACGGGAGCGAACACCGGGGAGCTGTTTTTT.

A few counts support this clonotype. The V gene is TRBV4-1, the J gene TRBJ2-7, with 9 bases aligning to TRBD1. Germline V gene sequence: CDR1 MGHRA, CDR2 YSYEKL. V shed 4 bases, J shed 7 bases, and the junction held 5 bases outside the gene matches. The CDR3 contains 13 residues. CDR3 DNA: TGCGCCAGCAGCCGGACAGGGGAGAGTGAGCAGTACTTC. Translated: CASSRTGESEQYF.

A few counts support this clonotype. The genes are TRBV20-1 and TRBJ2-7; TRBD2 is a possible D gene (5 bases). Germline V lookup: CDR1 DFQATT, CDR2 SNEGSKA (reference sequence). V lost 5 bases and J 3 bases, leaving 20 bases between the germline ends. The CDR3 contains 15 residues. The DNA of the CDR3 is TGCAGTGCTGGGTTAGGGAGCCGGTCCGGCTACGAGCAGTACTTC. Translated: CSAGLGSRSGYEQYF.

The chain links TRBV4-1 to TRBJ2-3; 10 bases match TRBD2. This CDR3 has 16 amino acids. CDR1 is MGHRA, CDR2 YSYEKL, per germline. The V gene end was trimmed by 4 bases and the J gene end by 8 bases; junction bases not matched to a gene: 12. The CDR3, as DNA: TGCGCCAGCAGCCCGTCCCGGACTAGCGGTGCAGGTACGCAGTATTTT. Protein: CASSPSRTSGAGTQYF.

This clonotype was picked up a small number of times. The chain has TRBV7-1 and TRBJ2-2; 14 nucleotides match TRBD2. TRBV7-1 is labeled an ORF, and its function is uncertain. The length of the CDR3 is 22 residues. The V segment lost 2 bases and the J segment 3 bases; nucleotides outside the gene matches: 17. Here the CDR3 DNA reads TGTGCCAGCAGCTCAACCCCCGGGACTAGCGGGAGTCTTGGTATGGACACCGGGGAGCTGTTTTTT. It translates to CASSSTPGTSGSLGMDTGELFF.

The table lists this clonotype with many counts. This chain links TRBV6-6 with TRBJ2-3; D not resolved. The CDR3 is made up of 12 amino acids. With 8 bases removed from V and 1 base from J, the gap between germline ends came to 7 bases. The germline CDR1 and CDR2 sequences are MNHNY and SVGAGI (reference sequence). CDR3 coding DNA: TGTGCCAGCGCTGACCGCACAGATACGCAGTATTTT. Translating gives CASADRTDTQYF.

The chain uses TRBV4-2 and TRBJ2-7; 7 bases are a match to TRBD2. The germline CDR1 and CDR2 sequences are LGHNA and YNFKEQ. V shed 5 bases and J 1 base; nucleotides not matched to a gene: 14. This CDR3 has 17 amino acids. The CDR3 reads CASSSPLRASGSYEQYF. In DNA form, the CDR3 reads TGTGCCAGCAGCTCTCCCCTCCGGGCTAGCGGTTCCTACGAGCAGTACTTC.

This rearrangement joins TRBV20-1 to TRBJ2-7, with 9 bases fitting TRBD2. The CDR3 is 13 amino acids. Per the germline V gene, CDR1 is DFQATT and CDR2 is SNEGSKA (reference sequence). V dropped 6 bases and J dropped 1; count of bases not matched to a gene: 4. CDR3 bases: TGCAGTGCCAAGCGGGAGGTGTCCTACGAGCAGTACTTC. It translates to CSAKREVSYEQYF.

The V and J genes are TRBV5-1 and TRBJ1-6; weak D call: TRBD1 (6 bases). CDR3 length: 14 amino acids. V lost 5 bases, J lost 4 bases, and 10 bases lay in between. Per the germline V gene, CDR1 is SGHRS and CDR2 is YFSETQ. CDR3 coding DNA: TGCGCCAGCAGTTCAGGGGATTATAATTCACCCCTCCACTTT. Protein: CASSSGDYNSPLHF.

The chain has TRBV29-1 and TRBJ1-1; unclear D gene. V was cut by 7 bases and J by 4 bases, with 19 bases left in between. The germline V gene has CDR1 SQVTM and CDR2 ANQGSEA. The CDR3 totals 14 residues. CDR3 region: CSARSRGLGTEAFF. CDR3 in DNA: TGCAGCGCCCGATCCAGAGGTCTGGGCACTGAAGCTTTCTTT.

The rearrangement uses TRBV7-6 and TRBJ1-4; TRBD1 agrees at 9 bases. The CDR3 contains 19 residues. Trimming cost V 0 bases and J 4 bases; bases outside gene matches: 12. Germline-derived CDR1 and CDR2 are SGHVS and FNYEAQ. CDR3 DNA: TGTGCCAGCAGCTTAGCCGGGACAGGGTCTTGGATGAGTAATGAAAAACTGTTTTTT. Its translation: CASSLAGTGSWMSNEKLFF. Variable domain in full (rest from reference TRBV7-6 and TRBJ1-4): GAGVSQSPRYKVTKRGQDVALRCDPISGHVSLYWYRQALGQGPEFLTYFNYEAQQDKSGLPNDRFSAERPEGSISTLTIQRTEQRDSAMYRCASSLAGTGSWMSNEKLFFGSGTQLSVL.

This chain connects TRBV27 to TRBJ2-5, with D perhaps given as TRBD1 or TRBD2 (5 bases each). This CDR3 has 13 residues. CDR1 is MNHEY and CDR2 is SMNVEV in the germline V gene (reference sequence). V gave up 7 bases and J gave up 1 base, with 10 bases separating them. CDR3 bases: TGTGCCAGCACGGGACCGTCCCAAGAGACCCAGTACTTC. Encoded protein: CASTGPSQETQYF.

The chain joins TRBV7-6 to TRBJ2-3; 7 bases are shared with TRBD2. J gave up 4 bases and V 11 bases, and 9 bases lay outside the gene matches. CDR1 is SGHVS and CDR2 is FNYEAQ in the germline V gene. This CDR3 contains 13 residues. CDR3 sequence: CASGREFPDTQYF. The CDR3 coding sequence is TGTGCCTCGGGGCGGGAGTTCCCAGATACGCAGTATTTT.

This clonotype was detected a few times. The chain is built from TRBV5-1 and TRBJ2-3, with D tentatively TRBD2 (7 bases). Per germline, CDR1 SGHRS and CDR2 YFSETQ. The CDR3 length is 15 residues. V dropped 5 bases and J dropped 5 bases, with 18 bases sitting between them. CDR3 nucleotide sequence: TGCGCCAGCAGTCCGGGGGCCCAGCGGGGAGATACGCAGTATTTT. Translating it yields CASSPGAQRGDTQYF.

This clonotype was recorded a few times. The chain employs TRBV27 and TRBJ2-7; D is ambiguous. The germline gives CDR1 MNHEY, CDR2 SMNVEV (reference sequence). Trimming removed 6 bases at V and 3 bases at J, with 27 bases between. The CDR3 totals 18 residues. In DNA, the CDR3 is TGTGCCAGCAGCCCTTATCCCCATGGTTCTGGAGTGGGCTACGAGCAGTACTTC. This encodes CASSPYPHGSGVGYEQYF.

In this sample, this clonotype turned up a few times. The rearrangement joins TRBV5-1 to TRBJ2-7, with D perhaps TRBD1 (6 bases). CDR1 and CDR2 (germline): SGHRS, YFSETQ. The V gene lost 2 bases and the J gene lost 5 bases, with 11 bases spanning the gap. This CDR3 region has 13 residues. The CDR3 sequence is CASSFTGFNEQYF. Here the CDR3 DNA reads TGCGCCAGCAGCTTCACAGGGTTCAACGAGCAGTACTTC.

The rearrangement uses TRBV7-9 and TRBJ2-2; D is undetermined. The V and J ends lost 4 bases and 2 bases respectively, with 8 bases between them. The CDR3 runs to 14 residues. CDR1 is SEHNR, CDR2 FQNEAQ, per germline (reference sequence). This CDR3 is CASSSAVNTGELFF. Written as DNA, the CDR3 is TGTGCCAGCAGCTCGGCAGTTAACACCGGGGAGCTGTTTTTT.

The chain recombines TRBV4-1 with TRBJ2-6; D gene unclear. The CDR3 is made up of 15 amino acids. The V gene's germline CDR1 is MGHRA and CDR2 YSYEKL. The V and J ends lost 1 base and 0 bases respectively, with 4 bases between them. The CDR3 is CASSQAYSGANVLTF. The CDR3 DNA sequence: TGCGCCAGCAGCCAAGCCTACTCTGGGGCCAACGTCCTGACTTTC.

V is TRBV24-1 and J is TRBJ2-1; TRBD2 might be the D (6 bases). Per the germline V gene, CDR1 is KGHDR and CDR2 is SFDVKD. The CDR3 runs to 15 residues. V gave up 4 bases and J gave up 2 bases, with 11 bases separating them. The CDR3 sequence is CATSDAGRTYNEQFF. The CDR3 nucleotides are TGTGCCACCAGTGACGCAGGGAGGACCTACAATGAGCAGTTCTTC.